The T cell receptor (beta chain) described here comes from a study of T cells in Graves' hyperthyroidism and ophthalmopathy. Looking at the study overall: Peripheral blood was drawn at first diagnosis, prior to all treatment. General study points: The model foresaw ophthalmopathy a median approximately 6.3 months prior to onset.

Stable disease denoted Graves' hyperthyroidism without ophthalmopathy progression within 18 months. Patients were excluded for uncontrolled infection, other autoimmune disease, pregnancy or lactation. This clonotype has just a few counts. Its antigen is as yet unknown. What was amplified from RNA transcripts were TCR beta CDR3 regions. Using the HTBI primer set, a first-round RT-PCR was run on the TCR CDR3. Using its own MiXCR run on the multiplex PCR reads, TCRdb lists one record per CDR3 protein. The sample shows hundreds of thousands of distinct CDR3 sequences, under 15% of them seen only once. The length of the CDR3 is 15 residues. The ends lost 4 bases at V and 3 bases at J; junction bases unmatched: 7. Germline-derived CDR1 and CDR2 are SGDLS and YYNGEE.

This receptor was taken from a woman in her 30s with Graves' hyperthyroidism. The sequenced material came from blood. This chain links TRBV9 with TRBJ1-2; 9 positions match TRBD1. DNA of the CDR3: TGTGCCAGCAGCACAGAGGGGACAGGGCACTATGGCTACACCTTC. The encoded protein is CASSTEGTGHYGYTF.